The 28 T cell receptor beta chains below were found in one sample sequenced in a study of T cells in Graves' hyperthyroidism and ophthalmopathy. Amplification of TCR beta CDR3 regions was performed using RNA transcripts as template. Carried out on the TCR CDR3, a first-round RT-PCR used the HTBI primer set. MiXCR, applied by TCRdb to the multiplex PCR reads, yields one record per CDR3 protein. The sample lists about 350,000 distinct CDR3 sequences, 11% to 15% seen once, with 20% to 25% in the top ten. The specimen was blood. These receptors were collected from a woman aged 25 to 39 with Graves' hyperthyroidism.

This chain's CDR3 is CASSWTDFQETQYF. Here the CDR3 DNA reads TGTGCCAGCAGCTGGACAGATTTCCAAGAGACCCAGTACTTC. The chain carries TRBV11-2 and TRBJ2-5, with D tentatively TRBD1 (6 bases). The V end was cut by 4 bases, the J end by 1 base, with 10 bases between. The CDR3 length is 14 residues. Germline CDR1 SGHAT, CDR2 FQNNGV.

The genes are TRBV25-1 and TRBJ1-3, with 7 positions matching TRBD1. The J segment lost 8 bases and the V segment lost 6 bases, leaving 7 bases of the junction unmatched. The CDR3 has 13 residues. Germline CDR1 and CDR2: MGHDK and SYGVNS. The CDR3 sequence is CASRQGTGDTIYF. The CDR3 nucleotides read TGTGCCAGCAGACAGGGGACGGGGGACACCATATATTTT.

This chain joins TRBV5-1 and TRBJ2-5, with 11 bases fitting TRBD2. The junction had 3 bases not matched to a gene; V was cut back by 4 bases and J by 1 base. Germline V gene lookup returns CDR1 SGHRS and CDR2 YFSETQ. The CDR3 spans 15 residues. CDR3 protein: CASSDGTSGQETQYF. The CDR3 nucleotides read TGCGCCAGCAGCGACGGGACTAGCGGCCAAGAGACCCAGTACTTC.

Many counts were recorded for this clonotype. The chain is built from TRBV7-3 and TRBJ2-7; TRBD2 matches 7 bases. The length of the CDR3 is 14 residues. V shed 6 bases and J 7 bases; nucleotides not matched to a gene: 12. Per germline, CDR1 SGHTA and CDR2 FQGTGA. CDR3 sequence: CASRLLAVACEQYF. The CDR3 DNA reads as TGTGCCAGCAGACTCCTAGCGGTGGCCTGTGAGCAGTACTTC. The full variable domain, completed using reference TRBV7-3 and TRBJ2-7, is GAGVSQTPSNKVTEKGKYVELRCDPISGHTALYWYRQSLGQGPEFLIYFQGTGAADDSGLPNDRFFAVRPEGSVSTLKIQRTERGDSAVYLCASRLLAVACEQYFGPGTRLTVT.

The sample holds a few counts of this clonotype. The CDR3 nucleotides read TGTGCCAGCAAGACAGGCCCCGACTCCTACGAGCAGTACTTC. Its translation is CASKTGPDSYEQYF. The chain recombines TRBV2 with TRBJ2-7, with a weak D call TRBD1 (6 bases). V lost 7 bases and J 0 bases, leaving 13 bases between the germline ends. There are 14 residues in the CDR3. Germline V gives CDR1 SNHLY, CDR2 FYNNEI. The full variable domain, rest sourced from reference TRBV2 and TRBJ2-7, is EPEVTQTPSHQVTQMGQEVILRCVPISNHLYFYWYRQILGQKVEFLVSFYNNEISEKSEIFDDQFSVERPDGSNFTLKIRSTKLEDSAMYFCASKTGPDSYEQYFGPGTRLTVT.

In its sample, this clonotype was seen a few times. The chain is built from TRBV12-3 or TRBV12-4 and TRBJ2-7; D is undetermined. This CDR3 contains 13 residues. Trimming left V 6 bases short and J 5 bases short, with 14 bases between. This CDR3 reads CASRPHTKDEQYF. The CDR3 coding sequence is TGTGCCAGCAGACCTCATACAAAGGACGAGCAGTACTTC.

Ten or more counts support this clonotype. The chain recombines TRBV12-3 or TRBV12-4 with TRBJ1-2; D not resolved. CDR3 length equals 15 residues. The V and J ends lost 2 bases and 5 bases respectively, with 15 bases between them. The CDR3 loop reads CASSLTSGIDYGYTF. CDR3 DNA: TGTGCCAGCAGTTTAACTTCCGGGATCGATTATGGCTACACCTTC.

The chain recombines TRBV18 with TRBJ2-5; no clear D gene. Per the germline V gene, CDR1 is KGHSH and CDR2 is LQKENI. V lost 5 bases and J 5 bases, leaving 12 bases between the germline ends. This CDR3 is built from 13 residues. CDR3: CASSSNQGETQYF. The DNA of the CDR3 is TGTGCCAGCTCATCTAACCAAGGGGAGACCCAGTACTTC.

V gene TRBV7-2 combines with J gene TRBJ2-7; possible D gene TRBD2, 5 bases. V was shortened by 2 bases and J by 0 bases, with 14 bases between the two germline ends. The germline CDR1 and CDR2 sequences are SGHTA and FQGNSA. The length of the CDR3 is 16 residues. The CDR3 spells CASSLRTGLHSYEQYF. The CDR3 DNA reads TGTGCCAGCAGCTTAAGGACTGGACTCCACTCCTACGAGCAGTACTTC. Full variable domain (missing parts from reference TRBV7-2 and TRBJ2-7): GAGVSQSPSNKVTEKGKDVELRCDPISGHTALYWYRQSLGQGLEFLIYFQGNSAPDKSGLPSDRFSAERTGGSVSTLTIQRTQQEDSAVYLCASSLRTGLHSYEQYFGPGTRLTVT.

This clonotype was counted ten times or more. The chain carries TRBV10-3 and TRBJ2-7, with D tentatively TRBD1 (7 bases). The CDR3 sequence is 15 residues long. V was clipped by 6 bases and J by 2 bases, with 17 bases between them. Germline V CDR1 and CDR2: ENHRY, SYGVKD. The CDR3 sequence is CAISGSGTDAYEQYF. CDR3 in DNA: TGTGCCATCAGCGGGAGTGGGACAGATGCCTACGAGCAGTACTTC.

This clonotype was seen only a few times. The rearrangement uses TRBV20-1 and TRBJ2-3; D possibly corresponds to TRBD2 (6 bases). The V end was cut by 3 bases, the J end by 1 base, with 20 bases between. The CDR3 is made up of 17 amino acids. Germline assignment: CDR1 DFQATT and CDR2 SNEGSKA (reference sequence). CDR3 nucleotide sequence: TGCAGTGCTAGGGGACTCGATACATTCTCTGGCACAGATACGCAGTATTTT. It is translated as CSARGLDTFSGTDTQYF.

The J gene is TRBJ2-2, the V gene TRBV24-1, with 7 positions matching TRBD1. The CDR3 runs to 16 residues. J lost 1 base, V lost 4 bases, and 5 bases had no gene match. CDR1 is KGHDR, CDR2 SFDVKD, per germline. The CDR3 nucleotides read TGTGCCACCAGTGACACGGGACAGATGAACACCGGGGAGCTGTTTTTT. As protein: CATSDTGQMNTGELFF.

This clonotype was counted ten times or more. This chain links TRBV12-3 or TRBV12-4 with TRBJ1-5, with TRBD1 identical over 7 bases. This CDR3 has 12 amino acids. J gave up 7 bases and V 6 bases, and 3 bases lay outside the gene matches. The chain's CDR3 is CASRGTDQPQHF. DNA for the CDR3: TGTGCCAGCAGGGGGACAGACCAGCCCCAGCATTTT.

This clonotype showed up many times. This chain links TRBV11-2 with TRBJ2-5, with D uncertain. The CDR3 sequence is 11 residues long. Looked up from germline, CDR1 is SGHAT and CDR2 is FQNNGV. The V end was cut by 5 bases, the J end by 5 bases, with 6 bases between. The CDR3 loop reads CASSALETQYF. The CDR3 nucleotides are TGTGCCAGCAGCGCGTTGGAGACCCAGTACTTC.

This clonotype came up a few times. The chain combines TRBV20-1 with TRBJ1-1; D remains ambiguous. The CDR3 contains 13 residues. V was cut by 6 bases and J by 1 base, with 12 bases left in between. Germline CDR1 reads DFQATT; CDR2 reads SNEGSKA (reference sequence). CDR3 region: CSAAPHGNTEAFF. CDR3 coding DNA: TGCAGTGCAGCCCCTCATGGGAACACTGAAGCTTTCTTT.

The chain combines TRBV9 with TRBJ1-2; D gene uncertain. The CDR3 consists of 15 residues. The ends were cut back, 0 bases at V and 3 bases at J, with 12 bases in the middle. Germline assignment: CDR1 SGDLS and CDR2 YYNGEE. CDR3 sequence: CASSVAPLTDYGYTF. Written as DNA, the CDR3 is TGTGCCAGCAGCGTAGCCCCGTTGACGGACTATGGCTACACCTTC.

The table lists this clonotype with a few counts. This chain joins TRBV6-1 and TRBJ2-1, with a weak D call TRBD2 (5 bases). With 5 bases removed from V and 6 bases from J, the gap between germline ends came to 17 bases. Germline CDR1 and CDR2: MNHNS and SASEGT. This CDR3 is 15 amino acids long. In DNA form, the CDR3 reads TGTGCCAGCAGTACCCTGAGAGGGTCAACCAATGAGCAGTTCTTC. This sequence encodes CASSTLRGSTNEQFF.

This clonotype has a handful of counts. This chain connects TRBV7-2 to TRBJ1-5; possible D gene TRBD1, 6 bases. Germline CDR1 reads SGHTA; CDR2 reads FQGNSA. This CDR3 comprises 13 residues. V lost 2 bases and J lost 7, with 9 bases in between. The CDR3 region is CASSLPGQQPQHF. CDR3 nucleotides: TGTGCCAGCAGCTTACCGGGACAACAGCCCCAGCATTTT.

This clonotype came up many times. The rearrangement uses TRBV10-3 and TRBJ2-1, with TRBD1 matching 9 bases. The CDR3 is 16 residues long. Trimming removed 3 bases from V and 4 bases from J; junction bases left unmatched: 7. Germline V gene data show CDR1 as ENHRY and CDR2 as SYGVKD. The CDR3 bases are TGTGCCATCAGTGATACTGGACAGGGGCCTTACAATGAGCAGTTCTTC. Translated: CAISDTGQGPYNEQFF.

This clonotype was seen repeatedly, ten times or more. The chain couples TRBV6-2 or TRBV6-3 to TRBJ1-1; the D gene is possibly TRBD1 (5 bases). The CDR3 loop spans 14 amino acids. V was cut by 2 bases and J by 4 bases, with 11 bases left in between. Germline loops: CDR1 MNHEY, CDR2 SVGEGT. The CDR3 sequence is CASSYPGSRTEAFF. The CDR3 DNA reads as TGTGCCAGCAGTTACCCAGGGTCTCGCACTGAAGCTTTCTTT.

This sequence joins TRBV5-1 and TRBJ2-3; D is ambiguous. CDR3 length equals 12 residues. Germline V CDR1 and CDR2: SGHRS, YFSETQ. V lost 4 bases, J lost 7 bases, and 10 bases lay in between. The CDR3 nucleotides read TGCGCCAGCAGCCCCGAACATAATACGCAGTATTTT. This translates into CASSPEHNTQYF.

This clonotype was seen ten or more times. The rearrangement joins TRBV20-1 to TRBJ2-2, with unresolved D. This CDR3 is built from 13 residues. V dropped 1 base and J dropped 5 bases, with 8 bases sitting between them. CDR1 DFQATT and CDR2 SNEGSKA come from the germline V gene (reference sequence). The CDR3 protein is CSARVVETGELFF. The CDR3 region has the DNA TGCAGTGCTAGAGTTGTCGAAACCGGGGAGCTGTTTTTT.

The V call is TRBV18, the J call TRBJ1-6; maybe TRBD1 (5 bases). The germline V gene has CDR1 KGHSH and CDR2 LQKENI. Trimming stripped 3 bases from V and 9 bases from J, with 15 bases between. The CDR3 consists of 15 residues. In nucleotides, the CDR3 is TGTGCCAGCTCACCTACAGGCCCCTCGGGTTCACCCCTCCACTTT. Its translation: CASSPTGPSGSPLHF.

This clonotype was counted ten times or more. The V gene is TRBV14, the J gene TRBJ2-3; maybe TRBD2 (7 bases). Germline V gene sequence: CDR1 SGHDN, CDR2 FVKESK. The CDR3 sequence is 14 residues long. V gave up 2 bases and J gave up 4 bases, with 10 bases separating them. The CDR3 sequence is CASSQQGRADTQYF. CDR3 DNA: TGTGCCAGCAGCCAACAGGGGAGGGCAGATACGCAGTATTTT.

This clonotype came up a few times. V gene TRBV6-1 combines with J gene TRBJ2-2, with 11 bases identical to TRBD2. Trimming took 4 bases from V and 7 from J; bases not matched to a gene: 5. This CDR3 has 15 residues. From germline, CDR1 is MNHNS and CDR2 SASEGT. The CDR3 protein is CASSAGTSGVGELFF. The CDR3, as DNA: TGTGCCAGCAGTGCGGGGACTAGCGGAGTCGGGGAGCTGTTTTTT.

This clonotype was picked up many times. This sequence joins TRBV20-1 and TRBJ2-3; tentative D call: TRBD2 (5 bases). The CDR3 has 13 amino acids. Per the germline V gene, CDR1 is DFQATT and CDR2 is SNEGSKA (reference sequence). Between the trimmed V and J ends, which lost 6 bases and 2 bases, there was a span of 12 bases. CDR3 region: CSALSGNTDTQYF. The CDR3 DNA follows: TGCAGTGCCCTAAGCGGAAACACAGATACGCAGTATTTT.

The chain links TRBV27 to TRBJ2-2; D gene unclear. Trimming removed 6 bases from V and 1 base from J, with 6 bases in between. The CDR3 has 13 residues. From germline, CDR1 is MNHEY and CDR2 SMNVEV (reference sequence). The DNA of the CDR3 is TGTGCCAGCAGGGCAGGGAACACCGGGGAGCTGTTTTTT. It yields the protein CASRAGNTGELFF.

This clonotype appeared many times. This chain links TRBV7-8 with TRBJ1-2; 9 nucleotides match TRBD1. Germline V CDR1 and CDR2: SGHVS, FQNEAQ. Unmatched junction bases numbered 8, after V lost 1 base and J lost 5 bases. The CDR3 totals 16 residues. This CDR3 is CASSLVSRQGEYGYTF. In DNA form, the CDR3 reads TGTGCCAGCAGCTTAGTGAGCCGACAGGGGGAATATGGCTACACCTTC.